The 32 T cell receptor beta chains listed next were all sequenced from one sample in a study of T cell changes during pregnancy in multiple sclerosis. Some clones are missing from TCRdb's copy, which holds only in-frame ones; the method was immunoSEQ multiplex PCR. Among under 55,000 clones listed, approximately 91% were seen once. Here the sequenced sample was CD8+ T cells from peripheral blood mononuclear cells, taken after pregnancy. These receptors all stem from a female donor with multiple sclerosis, enrolled in a pregnancy study.

The V call is TRBV28, the J call TRBJ2-5; a possible D gene is TRBD1 (6 bases). CDR1 is MDHEN and CDR2 is SYDVKM in the germline V gene. The CDR3 is 17 amino acids. The V end was cut by 5 bases, the J end by 1 base, with 20 bases between. DNA of the CDR3: TGTGCCAGCAGTACACTACCACAGACAGGCCTCCAAGAGACCCAGTACTTC. Amino acids: CASSTLPQTGLQETQYF.

This chain joins TRBV29-1 and TRBJ1-1; no clear D. The V end was cut by 1 base, the J end by 1 base, with 10 bases between. This CDR3 is built from 14 residues. Germline CDR1 SQVTM, CDR2 ANQGSEA. CDR3: CSVEVTDGNTEAFF. CDR3 nucleotides: TGCAGCGTTGAAGTTACAGACGGGAACACTGAAGCTTTCTTT.

This clone was observed a handful of times. V and J are TRBV2 and TRBJ1-2; D is unclear. The CDR3 spans 11 residues. Germline values: CDR1 SNHLY, CDR2 FYNNEI. The V end was cut by 5 bases, the J end by 4 bases, with 5 bases between. CDR3 loop: CASSWPYGYTF. The CDR3 coding sequence is TGTGCCAGCAGTTGGCCCTATGGCTACACCTTC.

The rearrangement uses TRBV6-6 and TRBJ2-7, with D perhaps matching TRBD2 (5 bases). This CDR3 has 12 amino acids. CDR1 MNHNY and CDR2 SVGAGI come from the germline V gene (reference sequence). Trimming removed 1 base from V and 6 bases from J, with 7 bases in between. CDR3 in DNA: TGTGCCAGCAGTTACTTCGGAGGCGAGCAGTACTTC. Encoded protein: CASSYFGGEQYF.

CDR3 sequence: CASSQVPGGNYEQYF. CDR3 sequence (DNA): TGCGCCAGCAGCCAAGTCCCAGGGGGCAATTACGAGCAGTACTTC. The gene calls are TRBV4-1 and TRBJ2-7; 8 nucleotides agree with TRBD1. Germline CDR1 is MGHRA and CDR2 is YSYEKL. The CDR3 length is 15 residues. The V segment lost 1 base and the J segment 4 bases; nucleotides outside the gene matches: 6.

J is TRBJ1-2 and V is TRBV27; 8 nucleotides match TRBD1. This CDR3 region has 15 residues. Trimming cost V 5 bases and J 10 bases; bases outside gene matches: 15. Germline V CDR1 and CDR2: MNHEY, SMNVEV (reference sequence). The CDR3 sequence is CASSLHDGQGTVYTF. DNA for the CDR3: TGTGCCAGCAGTCTGCACGACGGACAGGGCACAGTCTACACCTTC.

The chain is built from TRBV25-1 and TRBJ2-2, with D possibly matching TRBD2 (6 bases). This CDR3 has 12 amino acids. V was trimmed by 2 bases and J by 12 bases, leaving 10 bases between them. CDR1 is MGHDK and CDR2 is SYGVNS in the germline V gene. The CDR3 coding sequence is TGTGCCAGCAGTGAACTAGGAGGGAAGCTGTTTTTT. This translates into CASSELGGKLFF. The complete variable domain, with remaining parts taken from reference TRBV25-1 and TRBJ2-2, reads EADIYQTPRYLVIGTGKKITLECSQTMGHDKMYWYQQDPGMELHLIHYSYGVNSTEKGDLSSESTVSRIRTEHFPLTLESARPSHTSQYLCASSELGGKLFFGEGSRLTVL.

This rearrangement joins TRBV6-1 to TRBJ1-2; maybe TRBD1 (5 bases). Germline loops: CDR1 MNHNS, CDR2 SASEGT. The CDR3 runs to 14 residues. Trimming left V 2 bases short and J 2 bases short, with 9 bases between. The CDR3 nucleotides read TGTGCCAGCAGTGAACGGGGGGAAAACTATGGCTACACCTTC. Amino acid sequence: CASSERGENYGYTF.

The rearrangement joins TRBV5-6 to TRBJ2-2; D not resolved. The V end was cut by 1 base, the J end by 2 bases, with 12 bases between. The CDR3 contains 16 residues. Germline V CDR1 and CDR2: SGHDT, YYEEEE. For the CDR3, the DNA is TGTGCCAGCAGCTTGCTAAGACAAGGCAACACCGGGGAGCTGTTTTTT. Encoded protein: CASSLLRQGNTGELFF.

V is TRBV6-5 and J is TRBJ2-5; D unclear. Germline V gives CDR1 MNHEY, CDR2 SVGAGI. This CDR3 spans 14 amino acids. Trimming took off 2 bases at V and 3 bases at J, with 10 bases between the two ends. The CDR3 bases are TGTGCCAGCAGTTACGTAGGCCTAGAAGAGACCCAGTACTTC. This codes for CASSYVGLEETQYF.

The rearrangement joins TRBV27 to TRBJ1-1; no reliable D call. CDR3 length: 14 residues. Germline assignment: CDR1 MNHEY and CDR2 SMNVEV (reference sequence). V shed 7 bases and J shed 0 bases, with 12 bases lying between them. The CDR3 region is CASTSTGMNTEAFF. For the CDR3, the DNA is TGTGCCAGCACCTCGACGGGGATGAACACTGAAGCTTTCTTT.

The chain couples TRBV6-5 to TRBJ1-5; maybe TRBD1 (6 bases). V dropped 6 bases and J dropped 2 bases, with 11 bases sitting between them. The CDR3 loop spans 14 amino acids. CDR1 and CDR2 from the germline V gene are MNHEY and SVGAGI. The CDR3 DNA reads TGTGCCAGCAGGCCTAAGGGGGGCAATCAGCCCCAGCATTTT. It translates to CASRPKGGNQPQHF.

The V call is TRBV9, the J call TRBJ2-2; D might be TRBD1 (6 bases). CDR1 and CDR2 (germline): SGDLS, YYNGEE. The CDR3 totals 17 residues. Trimming pared 0 bases from V and 0 bases from J, leaving 12 bases between. CDR3 sequence reads: CASSVARTESNTGELFF. CDR3 bases: TGTGCCAGCAGCGTAGCCCGGACAGAGTCGAACACCGGGGAGCTGTTTTTT.

The chain couples TRBV6-6 to TRBJ2-5; 11 positions match TRBD2. Looked up from germline, CDR1 is MNHNY and CDR2 is SVGAGI (reference sequence). V shed 6 bases and J 3 bases; nucleotides not matched to a gene: 9. There are 16 residues in the CDR3. The CDR3 region is CASSLLAGGPEETQYF. For the CDR3, the DNA is TGTGCCAGCAGCCTTTTAGCGGGGGGGCCGGAAGAGACCCAGTACTTC.

The V gene is TRBV6-1, the J gene TRBJ2-3; the match to TRBD2 covers 8 bases. V trimming: 8 bases; J trimming: 6 bases; junction bases outside the gene matches: 7. This CDR3 spans 13 amino acids. Germline V CDR1 and CDR2: MNHNS, SASEGT. CDR3 sequence (DNA): TGTGCCAGCTCCGGGGGCGGGGGGGATACGCAGTATTTT. This encodes CASSGGGGDTQYF.

This sequence joins TRBV9 and TRBJ2-5; 7 bases align to TRBD2. V shed 2 bases and J 1 base; nucleotides not matched to a gene: 2. From germline, CDR1 is SGDLS and CDR2 YYNGEE. This CDR3 spans 14 amino acids. The CDR3 coding sequence is TGTGCCAGCAGCGTCGGGACTACCCAAGAGACCCAGTACTTC. It encodes CASSVGTTQETQYF.

The V and J genes are TRBV13 and TRBJ2-3; 11 positions match TRBD1. This CDR3 has 15 residues. From germline, CDR1 is PRHDT and CDR2 FYEKMQ (reference sequence). V lost 5 bases, J lost 4 bases, and 5 bases stayed unmatched. The CDR3 region is CASSDGQGAADTQYF. CDR3 nucleotide sequence: TGTGCCAGCAGCGATGGACAGGGGGCGGCAGATACGCAGTATTTT.

The chain is built from TRBV14 and TRBJ2-7; D gene ambiguous. V was pared by 1 base and J by 0 bases, with 4 bases between. In germline, CDR1 is SGHDN, CDR2 FVKESK. The CDR3 has 13 amino acids. CDR3 sequence: CASSQGHSYEQYF. CDR3 nucleotide sequence: TGTGCCAGCAGCCAAGGACACTCCTACGAGCAGTACTTC.

The CDR3 nucleotides read TGTGCCAGCAGCGTAAGTGGAGGGACGGGCGAGCAGTACTTC. It translates to CASSVSGGTGEQYF. The V and J genes are TRBV9 and TRBJ2-7; possible D gene TRBD2, 6 bases. CDR1 SGDLS and CDR2 YYNGEE come from the germline V gene. This CDR3 is 14 amino acids long. Trimming removed 1 base at V and 6 bases at J, with 14 bases between.

The V and J genes are TRBV5-4 and TRBJ2-2; D is possibly TRBD2 (5 bases). Germline V gene data show CDR1 as SGHNT and CDR2 as YYREEE (reference sequence). Trimming pared 0 bases from V and 6 bases from J, leaving 12 bases between. There are 15 residues in the CDR3. CDR3 sequence: CASSLVLAGAGELFF. As DNA, the CDR3 is TGTGCCAGCAGCTTGGTTCTAGCCGGCGCCGGGGAGCTGTTTTTT.

This CDR3 is CASTRLAGAANEQFF. Here the CDR3 DNA reads TGTGCCAGCACCCGACTAGCGGGGGCCGCCAATGAGCAGTTCTTC. This chain joins TRBV6-1 and TRBJ2-1; 12 bases fit TRBD2. In germline, CDR1 is MNHNS, CDR2 SASEGT. The CDR3 covers 15 residues. The junction had 7 bases not matched to a gene; V was cut back by 7 bases and J by 6 bases.

This clone was recorded only once. The chain carries TRBV7-3 and TRBJ2-3; D might be TRBD2 (6 bases). This CDR3 comprises 18 residues. CDR1 and CDR2 (germline): SGHTA, FQGTGA. Deletions cut 5 bases from V and 0 bases from J, with 21 bases between. CDR3: CASSALRLDGQSTDTQYF. CDR3 coding DNA: TGTGCCAGCAGCGCCCTCAGACTAGACGGACAAAGCACAGATACGCAGTATTTT. Variable domain in full (rest from reference TRBV7-3 and TRBJ2-3): GAGVSQTPSNKVTEKGKYVELRCDPISGHTALYWYRQSLGQGPEFLIYFQGTGAADDSGLPNDRFFAVRPEGSVSTLKIQRTERGDSAVYLCASSALRLDGQSTDTQYFGPGTRLTVL.

The chain carries TRBV9 and TRBJ2-1, with TRBD1 as a possible D gene (6 bases). CDR1 is SGDLS and CDR2 is YYNGEE in the germline V gene. The germline V and J ends were trimmed by 3 bases and 4 bases, with 11 bases remaining between them. This CDR3 is built from 14 residues. CDR3 loop: CASSESTGYNEQFF. CDR3 DNA sequence: TGTGCCAGCAGCGAATCGACAGGTTACAATGAGCAGTTCTTC.

The chain carries TRBV10-3 and TRBJ2-2; no clear D. Trimming removed 0 bases at V and 6 bases at J, with 8 bases between. This CDR3 has 14 residues. CDR1 ENHRY and CDR2 SYGVKD come from the germline V gene. CDR3 sequence: CAISESMGAGELFF. Written as DNA, the CDR3 is TGTGCCATCAGTGAGTCCATGGGCGCCGGGGAGCTGTTTTTT.

The chain carries TRBV15 and TRBJ2-7, with 7 bases that match TRBD2. The CDR3 runs to 16 residues. CDR1 and CDR2 from the germline V gene are LNHNV and YYDKDF (reference sequence). Unmatched junction bases numbered 10, after V lost 3 bases and J lost 2 bases. CDR3 bases: TGTGCCACCAGCAGGGGGGGAAGCGGGGTAACCTACGAGCAGTACTTC. Protein product: CATSRGGSGVTYEQYF.

The chain joins TRBV7-9 to TRBJ1-2, with D uncertain. Germline V gene lookup returns CDR1 SEHNR and CDR2 FQNEAQ (reference sequence). The CDR3 is made up of 15 amino acids. Trimming pared 3 bases from V and 4 bases from J, leaving 15 bases between. The CDR3 spells CASSFLSAAVYGYTF. DNA of the CDR3: TGTGCCAGCAGCTTTTTATCGGCGGCGGTCTATGGCTACACCTTC.

This chain joins TRBV27 and TRBJ1-5; tentative D call: TRBD1 (5 bases). V was shortened by 3 bases and J by 3 bases, with 15 bases between the two germline ends. CDR1 is MNHEY and CDR2 is SMNVEV in the germline V gene (reference sequence). This CDR3 contains 16 residues. The CDR3 reads CASSFGGKLHNQPQHF. CDR3 nucleotide sequence: TGTGCCAGCAGTTTCGGGGGAAAATTACACAATCAGCCCCAGCATTTT.

The chain recombines TRBV5-1 with TRBJ1-2; 12 nucleotides line up with TRBD1. The V gene's germline CDR1 is SGHRS and CDR2 YFSETQ. After removal of 4 bases from V and 1 base from J, the junction contained 8 bases not matched to a gene. The CDR3 spans 17 residues. The CDR3 DNA reads as TGCGCCAGCAGCCAGGGACAGGGGGCAGATTATAACTATGGCTACACCTTC. This codes for CASSQGQGADYNYGYTF.

This chain joins TRBV5-5 and TRBJ1-6; D is possibly TRBD1 (5 bases). The CDR3 covers 15 residues. The V gene's germline CDR1 is SGHKS and CDR2 YYEKEE (reference sequence). V shed 3 bases and J shed 6 bases, with 13 bases lying between them. The CDR3 DNA reads TGTGCCAGCAGCTCTTATATTGACAGTAATTCACCCCTCCACTTT. Translating it yields CASSSYIDSNSPLHF. Using reference TRBV5-5 and TRBJ1-6 for the parts outside the CDR3, the full variable domain is DAGVTQSPTHLIKTRGQQVTLRCSPISGHKSVSWYQQVLGQGPQFIFQYYEKEERGRGNFPDRFSARQFPNYSSELNVNALLLGDSALYLCASSSYIDSNSPLHFGNGTRLTVT.

V gene TRBV6-1 combines with J gene TRBJ1-1; 9 bases line up with TRBD1. Germline V gene lookup returns CDR1 MNHNS and CDR2 SASEGT. The V gene end was trimmed by 8 bases and the J gene end by 3 bases; junction bases not matched to a gene: 7. The CDR3 extends over 14 amino acids. The CDR3 region is CASLHRGLDTEAFF. CDR3 DNA: TGTGCCAGCCTACACAGGGGGCTCGACACTGAAGCTTTCTTT.

The chain is built from TRBV6-4 and TRBJ2-3, with D perhaps matching TRBD1 (6 bases). The CDR3 is 13 residues long. Trimming removed 7 bases at V and 4 bases at J, with 12 bases between. Germline V lookup: CDR1 MRHNA, CDR2 SNTAGT. This chain's CDR3 is CASTPTGPDTQYF. CDR3 coding DNA: TGTGCCAGCACCCCGACAGGCCCAGATACGCAGTATTTT.

V gene TRBV4-1 combines with J gene TRBJ1-6; D is uncertain. Trimming cost V 1 base and J 9 bases, with 10 bases left between them. Germline CDR1 reads MGHRA; CDR2 reads YSYEKL. The CDR3 covers 14 residues. CDR3 protein: CASSQGAVVSPLHF. CDR3 nucleotide sequence: TGCGCCAGCAGCCAAGGGGCTGTCGTTTCACCCCTCCACTTT.